This T cell receptor beta chain was recovered during a study of cytomegalovirus exposure and HLA in healthy donors. This clone was seen at least ten times. 60 Vbeta and 13 Jbeta primers were used in PCR. The protocol was immunoSEQ multiplex PCR, while the TCRdb copy is restricted to in-frame clones and leaves out a portion. There are some 130,000 clones in the sample; roughly 8.8% occur only once, and roughly 6.4% lies in the top ten. The origin of this receptor is a middle-aged woman in good health and CMV-seropositive. The sample consisted of PBMCs.

The CDR3 sequence: CASSPGQRVYEQYF. The CDR3 DNA sequence: TGTGCCAGCTCACCGGGACAGAGAGTCTACGAGCAGTACTTC. The rearrangement joins TRBV18 to TRBJ2-7, with TRBD1 identical over 7 bases. CDR1 KGHSH and CDR2 LQKENI come from the germline V gene. With 3 bases clipped from V and 3 bases from J, the junction kept 5 bases outside the gene matches. This CDR3 has 14 residues. Looking up the rest from reference TRBV18 and TRBJ2-7 gives the full variable domain: NAGVMQNPRHLVRRRGQEARLRCSPMKGHSHVYWYRQLPEEGLKFMVYLQKENIIDESGMPKERFSAEFPKEGPSILRIQQVVRGDSAAYFCASSPGQRVYEQYFGPGTRLTVT.